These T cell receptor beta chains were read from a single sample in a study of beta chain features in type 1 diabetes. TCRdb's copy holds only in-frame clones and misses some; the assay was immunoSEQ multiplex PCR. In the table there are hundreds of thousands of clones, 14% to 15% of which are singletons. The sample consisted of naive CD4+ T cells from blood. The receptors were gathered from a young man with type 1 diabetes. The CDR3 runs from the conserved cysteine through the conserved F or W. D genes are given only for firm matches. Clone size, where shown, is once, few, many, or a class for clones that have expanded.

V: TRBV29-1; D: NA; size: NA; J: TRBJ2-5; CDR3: CSVNREETQYF; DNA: TGCAGCGTAAACAGGGAAGAGACCCAGTACTTC
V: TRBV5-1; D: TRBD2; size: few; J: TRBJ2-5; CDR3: CASSFLAGGSQETQYF; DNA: TGCGCCAGCAGCTTCCTAGCGGGAGGATCCCAAGAGACCCAGTACTTC
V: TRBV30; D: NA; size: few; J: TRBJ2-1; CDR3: CAWSTVPAGSYNEQFF; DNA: TGTGCCTGGAGTACCGTCCCGGCGGGGTCCTACAATGAGCAGTTCTTC
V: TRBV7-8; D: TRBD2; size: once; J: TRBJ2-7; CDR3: CASTSRAGVGHEQYF; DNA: TGTGCCAGCACCTCTCGGGCGGGAGTTGGACACGAGCAGTACTTC
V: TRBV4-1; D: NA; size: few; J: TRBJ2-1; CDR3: CASSQDPGDEQFF; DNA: TGCGCCAGCAGCCAAGATCCGGGAGACGAGCAGTTCTTC
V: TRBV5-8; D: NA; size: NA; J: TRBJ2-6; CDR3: CASSLVVSGANVLTF; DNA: TGTGCCAGCAGCTTGGTAGTCTCTGGGGCCAACGTCCTGACTTTC
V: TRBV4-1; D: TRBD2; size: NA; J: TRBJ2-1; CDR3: CASSQGGTSGIYNEQFF; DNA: TGCGCCAGCAGCCAGGGCGGGACTAGCGGGATCTACAATGAGCAGTTCTTC
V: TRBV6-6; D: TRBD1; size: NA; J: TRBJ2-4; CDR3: CASSTRDRAKNIQYF; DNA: TGTGCCAGCAGTACCCGGGACAGGGCCAAAAACATTCAGTACTTC
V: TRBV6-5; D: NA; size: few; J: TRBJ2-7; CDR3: CASSYSTGYEQYF; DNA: TGTGCCAGCAGTTACTCGACAGGTTACGAGCAGTACTTC
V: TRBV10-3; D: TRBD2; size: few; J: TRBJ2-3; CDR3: CAISRGLAKSTDTQYF; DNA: TGTGCCATCAGCCGCGGACTAGCGAAAAGCACAGATACGCAGTATTTT
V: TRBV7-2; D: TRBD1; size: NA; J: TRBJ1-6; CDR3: CASSNSGGRSSPLHF; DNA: TGTGCCAGCAGTAATTCAGGGGGCCGTAGTTCACCCCTCCACTTT
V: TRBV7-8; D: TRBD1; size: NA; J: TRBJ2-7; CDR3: CASSKQGAWEQYF; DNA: TGTGCCAGCAGCAAACAGGGGGCGTGGGAGCAGTACTTC
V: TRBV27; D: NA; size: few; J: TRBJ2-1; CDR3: CASSFSDGHSAEQFF; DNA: TGTGCCAGCAGTTTCTCAGATGGACACTCCGCTGAGCAGTTCTTC
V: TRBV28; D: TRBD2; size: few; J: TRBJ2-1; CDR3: CASSATSGAYNEQFF; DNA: TGTGCCAGCAGTGCCACTAGCGGGGCTTACAATGAGCAGTTCTTC
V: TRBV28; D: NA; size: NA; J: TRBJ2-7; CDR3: CASSGAYEQYF; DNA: TGTGCCAGTTCGGGGGCCTACGAGCAGTACTTC
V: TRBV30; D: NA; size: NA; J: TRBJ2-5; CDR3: CACYYRTVRTQYF; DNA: TGTGCCTGTTATTACAGGACCGTTCGGACCCAGTACTTC
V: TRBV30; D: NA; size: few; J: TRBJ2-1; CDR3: CAWSVRVGREQFF; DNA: TGTGCCTGGAGTGTACGGGTAGGCCGAGAGCAGTTCTTC
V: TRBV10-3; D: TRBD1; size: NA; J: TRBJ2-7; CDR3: CAIRDSRSYEQYF; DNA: TGTGCCATCCGGGACAGCCGTTCCTACGAGCAGTACTTC
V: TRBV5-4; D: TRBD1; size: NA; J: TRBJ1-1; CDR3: CASSLTGGRGVILGTEAFF; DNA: TGTGCCAGCAGCTTGACAGGGGGAAGAGGGGTGATACTAGGCACTGAAGCTTTCTTT
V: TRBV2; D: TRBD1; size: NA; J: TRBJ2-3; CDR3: CASRGQFTTDTQYF; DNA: TGTGCCAGCAGGGGACAGTTCACCACAGATACGCAGTATTTT
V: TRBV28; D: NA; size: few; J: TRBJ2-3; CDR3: CASSPSPGPDTQYF; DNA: TGTGCCAGCAGCCCATCCCCCGGTCCGGATACGCAGTATTTT
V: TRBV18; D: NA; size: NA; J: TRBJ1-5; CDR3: CASSPTVDRSNQPQHF; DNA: TGTGCCAGCTCACCAACCGTGGACAGATCCAATCAGCCCCAGCATTTT
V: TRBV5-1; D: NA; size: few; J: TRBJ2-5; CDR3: CASSPGPPGMRRGETQYF; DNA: TGCGCCAGCAGCCCGGGACCTCCTGGGATGAGGAGGGGAGAGACCCAGTACTTC
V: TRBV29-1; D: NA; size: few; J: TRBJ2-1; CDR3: CSVSHLDFSYNEQFF; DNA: TGCAGCGTCTCGCACTTAGACTTCTCCTACAATGAGCAGTTCTTC
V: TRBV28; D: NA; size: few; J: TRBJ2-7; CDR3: CASRRPDSYYEQYF; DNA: TGTGCCAGCAGACGCCCCGACAGTTACTACGAGCAGTACTTC
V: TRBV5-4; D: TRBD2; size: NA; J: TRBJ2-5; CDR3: CASSSGLASETQYF; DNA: TGTGCCAGCAGCTCTGGACTAGCGAGCGAGACCCAGTACTTC
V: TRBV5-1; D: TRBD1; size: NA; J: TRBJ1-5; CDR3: CASSLDRDSKYSNQPQHF; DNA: TGCGCCAGCAGCTTGGACCGGGACAGCAAATATAGCAATCAGCCCCAGCATTTT
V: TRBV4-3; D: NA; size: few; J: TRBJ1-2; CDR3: CASSQDSGLYGYTF; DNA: TGCGCCAGCAGCCAAGATTCAGGGTTATATGGCTACACCTTC
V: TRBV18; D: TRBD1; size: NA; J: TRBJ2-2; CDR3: CASSPPNRGFTGELFF; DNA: TGTGCCAGCTCACCACCGAACAGGGGGTTCACCGGGGAGCTGTTTTTT
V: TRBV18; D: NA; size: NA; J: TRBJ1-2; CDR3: CASSPPALSYGYTF; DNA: TGTGCCAGCTCACCACCAGCCTTGTCCTATGGCTACACCTTC
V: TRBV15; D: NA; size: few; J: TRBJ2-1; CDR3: CATSLGRSSYNEQFF; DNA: TGTGCCACCAGCCTTGGGAGGAGCTCCTACAATGAGCAGTTCTTC
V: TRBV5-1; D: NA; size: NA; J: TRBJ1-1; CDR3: CASSLGDTAPLQAFF; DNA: TGCGCCAGCAGCTTGGGCGACACAGCACCCCTCCAAGCTTTCTTT
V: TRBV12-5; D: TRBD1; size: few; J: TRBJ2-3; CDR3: CASGPGNRGLTDTQYF; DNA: TGTGCTAGTGGCCCGGGGAACAGGGGCCTCACAGATACGCAGTATTTT
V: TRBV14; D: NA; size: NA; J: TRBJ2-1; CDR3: CASSQAGDEQFF; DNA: TGTGCCAGCAGCCAAGCAGGGGATGAGCAGTTCTTC
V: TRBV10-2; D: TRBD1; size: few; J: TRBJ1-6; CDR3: CASTPGQGNSPLHF; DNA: TGCGCCAGCACCCCGGGACAGGGAAATTCACCCCTCCACTTT
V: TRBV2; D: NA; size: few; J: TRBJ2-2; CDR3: CASVRVDSSGELFF; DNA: TGTGCCAGCGTTCGGGTAGACAGCTCCGGGGAGCTGTTTTTT
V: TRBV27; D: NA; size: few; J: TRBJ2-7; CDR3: CASSRYSSSESYEQYF; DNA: TGTGCCAGCAGTCGCTACTCGTCCTCGGAGTCCTACGAGCAGTACTTC
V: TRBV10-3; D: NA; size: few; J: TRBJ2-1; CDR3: CAISDLSLTAQGEQFF; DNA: TGTGCCATCAGTGACCTATCATTGACGGCGCAGGGGGAGCAGTTCTTC
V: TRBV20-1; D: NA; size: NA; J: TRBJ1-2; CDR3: CSASINYGYTF; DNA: TGCAGTGCTTCAATTAACTATGGCTACACCTTC
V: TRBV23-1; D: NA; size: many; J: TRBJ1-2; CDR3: CASSSGGRF; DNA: TGCGCCAGCAGTAGTGGTGGGCGCTTC
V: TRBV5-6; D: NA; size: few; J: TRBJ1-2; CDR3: CASSLNGFRGYTF; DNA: TGTGCCAGCAGCTTGAACGGGTTTCGTGGCTACACCTTC